The T cell receptor beta chain described here comes from a study of cytotoxic CD8 clonotypes in ibrutinib-treated CLL. Study findings and constraints: Public clonotypes were uncommon and contracted or stayed stable on treatment. Timing of sampling differed between sustained-remission and progressing patients.

The CDR3 covers 14 residues. Germline loops: CDR1 SGHAT, CDR2 FQNNGV. Trimming cost V 5 bases and J 5 bases; bases outside gene matches: 7. Researchers set a sequencing depth target of 1 in 200,000 to 1 in 1 million T cells. Sequencing used immunoSEQ multiplex PCR; TCRdb keeps in-frame clones, though not all of them. The sample carries around 310,000 clones, around four fifths recorded once. This clone was observed a few times. Its specificity is not known. The chain combines TRBV11-2 with TRBJ2-5, with 8 nucleotides matching TRBD2. The sequence was obtained from a human donor with chronic lymphocytic leukemia. This specimen was PBMCs, taken before ibrutinib treatment. CDR3 loop: CASSIAGLLETQYF. CDR3 DNA sequence: TGTGCCAGCAGCATAGCGGGACTTCTCGAGACCCAGTACTTC.